The clone carrying this T cell receptor beta chain showed up just a few times. Its antigen is undetermined. TCRdb keeps only in-frame clones here, not all; method: immunoSEQ multiplex PCR. There are some 120,000 clones in the sample; 80% to 90% occur only once, and 7.7% lies in the top ten. The entry originates in a study of T cell responses to AZD1222 COVID-19 vaccine. Between the trimmed V and J ends, which lost 5 bases and 7 bases, there was a span of 18 bases. The CDR3 extends over 15 amino acids. Per the germline V gene, CDR1 is SGHTA and CDR2 is FQGTGA. General study points: Spike-wide coverage was observed for vaccine-associated CD4 TCRs, with dominant responses at 160-218 and 743-854. Spike-specific TCR breadth and depth were elevated following two AZD1222 doses. Nearly half of unique spike-specific TCRs reportedly avoided B.1.351 and B.1.1.7 mutated regions.

This sequence was found in an adult in good health. The sample consisted of peripheral blood, taken on day 0 of AZD1222 vaccination. The chain joins TRBV7-3 to TRBJ2-1, with D perhaps matching TRBD2 (5 bases). The CDR3 DNA reads as TGTGCCAGCAGCCCTAGCACCCGAAGTTTTAATGAGCAGTTCTTC. It codes for CASSPSTRSFNEQFF.